This TCR beta chain was sequenced during a study of T cell repertoires in cytomegalovirus infection. The CDR3 consists of 13 residues. The ends were cut back, 7 bases at V and 5 bases at J, with 14 bases in the middle. MiXCR, run by TCRdb on the reads, gives a single entry per CDR3 protein. The table has some 600,000 distinct CDR3 sequences, roughly 26% seen once. V and J are TRBV12-3 or TRBV12-4 and TRBJ2-5; D not certain. This clonotype originated in a human donor in good health (CMV status not recorded). Some clones in this sample may be carry-over from other donors' samples. Sequencing input: CD8+ T cells from PBMCs. CDR3 nucleotide sequence: TGTGCCAGCACCTCCCTTACACCCGAGACCCAGTACTTC. This gives the protein CASTSLTPETQYF.